This T cell receptor beta chain was captured in a study of blood T cell repertoires in COVID-19. Study-level information: There were acute and convalescent COVID-19 samples, and they came from the United States, Italy and Spain.

V trimming: 5 bases; J trimming: 4 bases; junction bases outside the gene matches: 10. Germline CDR1 reads SGHRS; CDR2 reads YFSETQ. CDR3 length: 15 residues. Measured with immunoSEQ multiplex PCR; TCRdb has only the in-frame clones, and not every one. This table has around 330,000 clones, 75% to 90% appearing once. This chain uses TRBV5-1 with TRBJ2-5, with 8 bases aligning to TRBD1. This TCR was sampled from a woman aged 35 to 49 who had recovered from COVID-19. The material sequenced was PBMCs or T cells enriched from blood (not recorded which). The CDR3 DNA is TGCGCCAGCAGGAGGGCCCAGGGGGCTGGAGAGACCCAGTACTTC. Amino acids: CASRRAQGAGETQYF. The entire variable domain, with the rest obtained from reference TRBV5-1 and TRBJ2-5, is as follows: KAGVTQTPRYLIKTRGQQVTLSCSPISGHRSVSWYQQTPGQGLQFLFEYFSETQRNKGNFPGRFSGRQFSNSRSEMNVSTLELGDSALYLCASRRAQGAGETQYFGPGTRLLVL.